The T cell receptor beta chain described here comes from a study of blood T cells in healthy people across ages. Study outcomes and limitations: The authors considered diversity estimates from one million T cells to be underestimates. Comparison with aged donors showed that long-lived donors had more naive CD4+ cells and higher diversity.

The V segment lost 4 bases and the J segment 2 bases; nucleotides outside the gene matches: 7. CDR1 is SQVTM, CDR2 ANQGSEA, per germline. The CDR3 extends over 15 amino acids. Sample-barcoded 5' priming and a J-beta primer mix drove a second PCR of about 6 to 12 cycles. TCRdb re-derived calls from the 5' RACE reads in MiXCR, one entry per CDR3 protein. The sample has around 800,000 distinct CDR3 sequences; about a quarter are singletons. Regarding this clonotype: Antigen unknown.

Healthy Caucasian individuals from Russia aged roughly 6 to 90 served as donors. PBMCs numbering at least 6.5 million were isolated per sample. The same specimen was also included in a second study, on T cells of mothers and their children.

The chain uses TRBV29-1 and TRBJ2-1; 8 positions agree with TRBD2. This TCR was recovered from a boy aged 10-17 years in good health. Sequencing input: blood. The CDR3 loop reads CSVAGGKGAYNEQFF. For the CDR3, the DNA is TGCAGCGTTGCGGGGGGGAAAGGCGCCTACAATGAGCAGTTCTTC.